The sequence of this TCR beta chain was determined in a study of human T cells and chemical hapten exposure (dated by TCRdb to 2020 to 2022). Concerning the study at large: For sensitization, 2% DPC in acetone was applied to a 2 cm by 2 cm area of upper inner arm skin. This study followed changes in the peripheral blood TCR repertoire in vivo during primary and secondary sensitization of alopecia patients to the hapten diphenylcyclopropenone (DPC). Throughout the approximately 23-week study period, patients were also given weekly therapeutic DPC doses on the scalp. Libraries were pooled for sequencing, and variation in per-sample TCR yields was attributed mainly to small differences in library volumes within the pool. Blood samples were taken from patients before sensitization (week 0) and then at 2, 6 and about 24 weeks after DPC sensitization. The patient cohort, mostly female, included alopecia areata with under or over 50% scalp involvement, alopecia totalis and alopecia universalis. Patch testing was done on the upper back using Finn chambers containing 0.01% DPC, and results were scored after 6 days according to International Contact Dermatitis Research Group standards. For TCR sequencing, blood came from 25 to 35 alopecia patients at anywhere from one to four time points (pre-sensitization, 2, 6 and 24 weeks). Summary of the overall study and its limitations: Significantly more large CDR3 similarity clusters were formed by expanded TCRs than by pre-sensitization or healthy control sets, consistent with antigen-driven responses. Because every patient had alopecia, a presumed autoimmune disease, the patients' immune response might differ from that of healthy individuals. No change with DPC sensitization was found in the number of TCRs above 1 in 1000 frequency, and no evidence of global repertoire structure alterations was found. After repeated subsampling, changes were observed in the strength of the expansion versus patch-test correlation and in the threshold at which the correlation became significant. The number of PT1 expanded TCRs positively correlated with patch test score, significant at thresholds 8, 16 and 32 but not 4.

Libraries were prepared through RACE. TCRdb lists the instrument as NextSeq 500. During library preparation, unique molecular identifiers were attached to individual cDNA molecules so that TCRs could be counted quantitatively and reproducibly. Each blood RNA sample was used to sequence both TCR alpha and TCR beta chains. On the authors' methods: A median of roughly 98,000 TCRs per sample was observed, with a range of 23,224 to 690,600. V, J and CDR3 annotation of the TCR reads was carried out using the Decombinator software suite. For the PS versus PT1 abundance plots, all samples were subsampled to the same number of TCRs (28,000). Expanded TCRs were defined as absent before sensitization and observed at least eight times at the 2-week time point. Clones were called with MiXCR by TCRdb after fastp trimmed the public reads at Q25, and only in-frame beta chains were retained. Rows are unified per CDR3 protein, each entry keeping the most common DNA and genes. None of the V and J calls come from the authors' own analysis; TCRdb made them. In all, the sample holds about 160,000 distinct CDR3 sequences, and about 27% of those were seen once. The leading ten clones occupy 2.1% of the sample.

Note on this clonotype: Its binding antigen is unknown. The record has no base qualities; no much larger clone is one base away.

Based on the germline V gene (reference sequence), the CDR1 and CDR2 sequences are DFQATT and SNEGSKA. The CDR3, from cysteine to phenylalanine, totals 11 residues. Just the 33-base CDR3 DNA is kept, in frame starting at base 1. V is cut by 7 bases and J by 3 bases, and the space between the germline ends is 10 bases. What this sample's time point label stands for: patch test 3, about 24 weeks after DPC sensitization. Sample treatment or condition, as interpreted from the label and publication: therapeutic diphenylcyclopropenone sensitization with weekly scalp DPC. At every patch-test visit, the blood draw took place before the patch test was put on. Eligible patients were aged 18 to 70, diagnosed with alopecia, deemed suitable for DPC therapy, and excluded if pregnant. Total RNA was extracted from unfractionated whole blood that had been collected in Tempus Blood RNA tubes.

The receptor comes from a young woman with alopecia areata. Some clones in this sample may be carry-over from other donors' samples. The sequence joins TRBV20-1 to TRBJ2-7, with the D gene call left open. The specimen comprised whole blood, sampled in connection with sensitization to the hapten diphenylcyclopropenone (DPC). The DNA reads as follows: TGCAGTGAAAGCCCAAACTACGAGCAGTACTTC. Its protein is CSESPNYEQYF.